A selection of T cell receptor beta chains follows, all from one sample in a study of blood T cell repertoires in COVID-19. Here immunoSEQ multiplex PCR was the method, and the copy in TCRdb shows in-frame clones only, minus some. The table has under 250,000 clones, 65% to 90% seen once; the top ten hold around 10%. The specimen was PBMCs or T cells enriched from blood (not recorded which). The receptors originated from a woman aged 50 to 65 with acute COVID-19. Each CDR3 is given with its conserved first and last residue. Each record gives: clone size, V gene, D gene, J gene, CDR3 protein, CDR3 DNA. A D gene is named only where the DNA matches it firmly. Clone size, where shown, is once, few, many, or a class for clones that have expanded.

clone_size: NA
v_call: TRBV7-2
d_call: TRBD2
j_call: TRBJ2-7
cdr3_aa: CASSTLAGGLTYEQYF
cdr3_nt: TGTGCCAGCAGCACACTAGCGGGGGGCCTTACCTACGAGCAGTACTTC

clone_size: NA
v_call: TRBV7-9
d_call: TRBD1
j_call: TRBJ1-2
cdr3_aa: CASSIQGVDYGYTF
cdr3_nt: TGTGCCAGCAGCATACAGGGGGTTGACTATGGCTACACCTTC

clone_size: NA
v_call: TRBV5-1
d_call: NA
j_call: TRBJ1-1
cdr3_aa: CASSTQVSTEAFF
cdr3_nt: TGCGCCAGCAGCACACAGGTCAGCACTGAAGCTTTCTTT

clone_size: NA
v_call: TRBV6-5
d_call: NA
j_call: TRBJ1-4
cdr3_aa: CASRIRATNEKLFF
cdr3_nt: TGTGCCAGCCGGATCCGGGCAACTAATGAAAAACTGTTTTTT

clone_size: few
v_call: TRBV7-9
d_call: NA
j_call: TRBJ2-1
cdr3_aa: CASSLRGGALISEQFF
cdr3_nt: TGTGCCAGCAGCTTAAGGGGGGGCGCGTTAATCAGTGAGCAGTTCTTC

clone_size: NA
v_call: TRBV6-5
d_call: NA
j_call: TRBJ1-1
cdr3_aa: CASSKQAMNTEAFF
cdr3_nt: TGTGCCAGCAGTAAACAGGCTATGAACACTGAAGCTTTCTTT

clone_size: NA
v_call: TRBV6-5
d_call: TRBD1
j_call: TRBJ1-1
cdr3_aa: CASRDRVSTEAFF
cdr3_nt: TGTGCCAGCAGAGACAGGGTGAGCACTGAAGCTTTCTTT

clone_size: NA
v_call: TRBV7-9
d_call: NA
j_call: TRBJ2-3
cdr3_aa: CASSLYGTDTQYF
cdr3_nt: TGTGCCAGCAGCCTCTACGGCACAGATACGCAGTATTTT

clone_size: NA
v_call: TRBV9
d_call: NA
j_call: TRBJ1-4
cdr3_aa: CASSVGSGSTNEKLFF
cdr3_nt: TGTGCCAGCAGCGTAGGGTCAGGCTCGACTAATGAAAAACTGTTTTTT

clone_size: few
v_call: TRBV7-2
d_call: NA
j_call: TRBJ2-7
cdr3_aa: CASSLEALRAPYEQYF
cdr3_nt: TGTGCCAGCAGCTTAGAGGCCCTCAGGGCCCCCTACGAGCAGTACTTC

clone_size: NA
v_call: TRBV7-2
d_call: TRBD1
j_call: TRBJ2-2
cdr3_aa: CASKDPGTGITGELFF
cdr3_nt: TGTGCCAGCAAAGACCCCGGGACAGGGATCACCGGGGAGCTGTTTTTT

clone_size: NA
v_call: TRBV12-5
d_call: NA
j_call: TRBJ1-2
cdr3_aa: CASGFSGFGGYTF
cdr3_nt: TGTGCTAGTGGTTTCTCCGGGTTTGGTGGCTACACCTTC

clone_size: once
v_call: TRBV24-1
d_call: TRBD2
j_call: TRBJ2-7
cdr3_aa: CATPTSGGFTTYEQYF
cdr3_nt: TGTGCCACTCCGACTAGCGGGGGGTTCACAACCTACGAGCAGTACTTC

clone_size: NA
v_call: TRBV6-5
d_call: NA
j_call: TRBJ2-1
cdr3_aa: CASSRGGDTNNEQFF
cdr3_nt: TGTGCCAGCAGCAGAGGGGGGGATACAAACAATGAGCAGTTCTTC

clone_size: NA
v_call: TRBV6-2/TRBV6-3
d_call: NA
j_call: TRBJ1-1
cdr3_aa: CASSYRGSTGFF
cdr3_nt: TGTGCCAGCAGTTACAGGGGCAGTACCGGTTTCTTT

clone_size: few
v_call: TRBV30
d_call: TRBD2
j_call: TRBJ2-7
cdr3_aa: CAWSRAGAYEQYF
cdr3_nt: TGTGCCTGGAGTCGAGCGGGGGCCTACGAGCAGTACTTC

clone_size: once
v_call: TRBV24-1
d_call: NA
j_call: TRBJ1-1
cdr3_aa: CATSDSRVELNTEAFF
cdr3_nt: TGTGCCACCAGTGATTCGCGGGTGGAGTTGAACACTGAAGCTTTCTTT

clone_size: NA
v_call: TRBV19
d_call: NA
j_call: TRBJ1-5
cdr3_aa: CASSIQGSNQPQHF
cdr3_nt: TGTGCCAGTAGTATACAGGGTAGCAATCAGCCCCAGCATTTT